This T cell receptor (beta chain) was documented in a study of beta chain features in type 1 diabetes. Across the whole study: No age, gender or cell yield differences were seen between patients and healthy donors. Whole-study results and caveats: For Type 1 diabetes patients, all four CD4+ subsets carried TCRB CDR3s that were moderately but significantly shorter.

About this clone itself: What it binds is not known.

Expressed TCRB transcripts were sequenced after all isolated RNA was converted to cDNA. TCRdb keeps only in-frame clones here, not all; method: immunoSEQ multiplex PCR. The sample has fewer than 150,000 clones; roughly 7.2% are singletons. Germline-derived CDR1 and CDR2 are SQVTM and ANQGSEA. The V segment lost 6 bases and the J segment 5 bases; nucleotides outside the gene matches: 19. CDR3 length equals 17 residues. V usage is TRBV29-1 and J usage is TRBJ2-3, with TRBD2 matching 8 bases. This TCR was recovered from a woman aged 30 to 39 in good health. Specimen: central memory CD4+ T cells from blood. CDR3 protein: CSVAFGQPGLGGDTQYF. CDR3 in DNA: TGCAGCGTCGCATTCGGACAGCCGGGACTAGGAGGAGATACGCAGTATTTT.